What follows are 7 T cell receptor beta chains derived from one specimen sequenced in a study of blood T cells in healthy people across ages. Primed by a sample-barcoded 5' primer and a J-beta primer mix, a second PCR proceeded for 7 to 11 cycles. TCRdb ran MiXCR on the 5' RACE reads and lists one entry per CDR3 protein. The sample lists some 1.7 million distinct CDR3 sequences; 28% were seen once. The sequencing input was blood. These receptors were taken from a woman aged 25 to 39 in good health.

This clonotype was seen only a few times. This rearrangement joins TRBV20-1 to TRBJ2-7; TRBD1 matches at 12 bases. The germline CDR1 and CDR2 sequences are DFQATT and SNEGSKA (reference sequence). The CDR3 spans 15 residues. V lost 3 bases to trimming and J lost 5 bases; unmatched junction nucleotides: 8. CDR3 bases: TGCAGTGCTAGGGGGTTGGGACAGGGGGCTGACGAGCAGTACTTC. It encodes CSARGLGQGADEQYF.

Comment on this clonotype: One end of the junction fails to match germline, which may point to a read error. This chain uses TRBV20-1 with TRBJ2-3, with D hard to call. The CDR3 runs 15 residues. The germline CDR1 and CDR2 sequences are DFQATT and SNEGSKA (reference sequence). The DNA of the CDR3 is TGCAGTGCTAGAGATGGCAGAGAAGACACAGATACGCAGGATTTT. It codes for CSARDGREDTDTQDF.

Comment on this clonotype: The junction differs from germline at one of its ends, possibly a read error. The rearrangement joins TRBV18 to TRBJ2-1; no definite D call. The CDR3 loop spans 13 amino acids. The V gene's germline CDR1 is KGHSH and CDR2 LQKENI. CDR3 loop: CAGSHQSNDEQFF. The CDR3 DNA sequence: TGTGCCGGCTCACATCAATCGAACGATGAGCAGTTCTTC.

The chain uses TRBV5-1 and TRBJ2-5, with 7 bases lining up with TRBD2. Per the germline V gene, CDR1 is SGHRS and CDR2 is YFSETQ. The CDR3 has 19 residues. V dropped 2 bases and J dropped 11; count of bases not matched to a gene: 27. CDR3 in amino acids: CASSFGPRGSRNNYNEQYF. DNA of the CDR3: TGCGCCAGCAGCTTTGGCCCGCGCGGGAGTCGAAACAACTACAATGAGCAGTACTTC.

The chain is built from TRBV7-8 and TRBJ2-2; unclear D gene. The CDR3 has 15 residues. V was trimmed by 1 base and J by 5 bases, leaving 11 bases between them. CDR1 is SGHVS, CDR2 FQNEAQ, per germline. The CDR3 nucleotides read TGTGCCAGCAGCTTAGGGACCGCCTTGACCGGGGAGCTGTTTTTT. It is translated as CASSLGTALTGELFF.

This clonotype was seen just once. The genes are TRBV5-1 and TRBJ2-1, with 8 bases that match TRBD2. Germline V lookup: CDR1 SGHRS, CDR2 YFSETQ. J gave up 0 bases and V 6 bases, and 11 bases lay outside the gene matches. This CDR3 is 17 amino acids long. CDR3 in amino acids: CASTPGGVTSSYNEQFF. In DNA form, the CDR3 reads TGCGCCAGCACCCCGGGGGGGGTGACCAGCTCCTACAATGAGCAGTTCTTC.

This clonotype was counted a few times. This chain connects TRBV5-1 to TRBJ1-2, with 9 bases that match TRBD1. The germline gives CDR1 SGHRS, CDR2 YFSETQ. The junction had 5 bases not matched to a gene; V was cut back by 1 base and J by 4 bases. This CDR3 has 15 amino acids. The CDR3 here is CASSLNTGGGYGYTF. Here the CDR3 DNA reads TGCGCCAGCAGCTTGAACACAGGGGGCGGCTATGGCTACACCTTC.